This record covers a single TCR beta chain. The PCR contained 60 Vbeta and 13 Jbeta primers. The data were produced by immunoSEQ multiplex PCR, yet TCRdb's version contains in-frame clones alone and is incomplete. The sample includes about 210,000 clones, more than 75% of them seen just once. This record belongs to a study of cytomegalovirus exposure and HLA in healthy donors. Healthy bone marrow donors made up the donor group. Unrecorded immune exposure was likely among donors, who were nominally healthy when sampled. This sequence was found in a male donor in good health and CMV-seropositive. The sample taken for sequencing was PBMCs.

CDR3 DNA sequence: TGTGCCAGCAGCGGGGAGCGGGGTGGCTACGAGCAGTACTTC. It translates to CASSGERGGYEQYF. The gene calls are TRBV7-6 and TRBJ2-7; TRBD2 matches at 7 bases. CDR3 length equals 14 residues. The ends lost 5 bases at V and 3 bases at J; junction bases unmatched: 7. The germline V gene encodes CDR1 SGHVS and CDR2 FNYEAQ. Variable domain in full (rest from reference TRBV7-6 and TRBJ2-7): GAGVSQSPRYKVTKRGQDVALRCDPISGHVSLYWYRQALGQGPEFLTYFNYEAQQDKSGLPNDRFSAERPEGSISTLTIQRTEQRDSAMYRCASSGERGGYEQYFGPGTRLTVT.